The 5 T cell receptor beta chains presented below share a single source sample, sequenced in a study of blood T cell repertoires in COVID-19. The assay was immunoSEQ multiplex PCR, and TCRdb's table has in-frame clones only and misses some. The sample has roughly 220,000 clones; around 83% are singletons. Sequences were obtained from PBMCs or T cells enriched from blood (not recorded which). These receptors were taken from a woman aged 40 to 50 who had recovered from COVID-19.

The chain employs TRBV7-2 and TRBJ2-1, with 7 positions matching TRBD2. Germline trimming cut 4 bases from V and 2 bases from J; bases unmatched to any gene: 11. Germline V gene data show CDR1 as SGHTA and CDR2 as FQGNSA. This CDR3 is 17 amino acids long. The CDR3 region is CASSSLSTSATYNEQFF. In DNA, the CDR3 is TGTGCCAGCAGCTCACTTTCCACTAGCGCTACCTACAATGAGCAGTTCTTC.

The chain couples TRBV10-3 to TRBJ1-3; 7 bases map to TRBD1. V was clipped by 4 bases and J by 6 bases; unmatched bases: 3. Germline CDR1 is ENHRY and CDR2 is SYGVKD. The CDR3 is 13 amino acids. In DNA form, the CDR3 reads TGTGCCATCAGTGCCGGGACAGAAAACACCATATATTTT. This sequence encodes CAISAGTENTIYF.

The rearrangement links TRBV30 to TRBJ2-3; tentatively, D is TRBD2 (5 bases). The CDR3 is 13 amino acids. V was clipped by 0 bases and J by 5 bases, with 9 bases between them. Germline CDR1 and CDR2: GTSNPN and SVGIG (reference sequence). CDR3 coding DNA: TGTGCCTGGAGTGTACGGGATGGAGATACGCAGTATTTT. It is translated as CAWSVRDGDTQYF.

This clone was counted only a few times. The chain has TRBV25-1 and TRBJ1-1, with 10 bases fitting TRBD1. The CDR3 is 13 amino acids. In germline, CDR1 is MGHDK, CDR2 SYGVNS. Losses at the gene ends were 5 bases for V and 10 bases for J; bases not matched to a gene: 7. CDR3 in amino acids: CASSPGQGRGAFF. The CDR3 nucleotides read TGTGCCAGCAGTCCGGGACAGGGGAGAGGAGCTTTCTTT.

The chain employs TRBV4-1 and TRBJ2-2, with TRBD2 identical over 8 bases. J lost 4 bases, V lost 3 bases, and 1 base had no gene match. This CDR3 comprises 14 residues. The V gene's germline CDR1 is MGHRA and CDR2 YSYEKL. In DNA, the CDR3 is TGCGCCAGCAGCCAGCTAGCGGGCACCGGGGAGCTGTTTTTT. It translates to CASSQLAGTGELFF.